The 29 T cell receptor beta chains reported below all come from one sample, sequenced in a study of blood T cells in healthy people across ages. The second PCR ran 7 to 11 cycles with a sample-barcoded 5' primer and J-beta primers. MiXCR, run by TCRdb on the 5' RACE reads, gives a single entry per CDR3 protein. The sample has 650,000 to 900,000 distinct CDR3 sequences; 55% to 65% are singletons. Material for sequencing was blood. These receptors were taken from a young man in good health.

This chain joins TRBV7-3 and TRBJ2-1; D might be TRBD1 (8 bases). V was cut by 4 bases and J by 7 bases, with 17 bases left in between. This CDR3 contains 15 residues. Germline CDR1 and CDR2: SGHTA and FQGTGA. The CDR3, as DNA: TGTGCCAGCAGCTCAGCCCCACAGGGGGGGAATGAGCAGTTCTTC. Encoded protein: CASSSAPQGGNEQFF.

Points on this clonotype: The junction departs from the called germline gene at one end, perhaps through a read error. The chain links TRBV5-1 to TRBJ2-1, with unresolved D. The CDR3 spans 15 residues. Looked up from germline, CDR1 is SGHRS and CDR2 is YFSETQ. The CDR3: CASSLDRGSRNEQFF. Written as DNA, the CDR3 is TGCGCCAGCAGTTTGGACCGTGGTAGTAGGAATGAGCAGTTCTTC. Filled out from reference TRBV5-1 and TRBJ2-1, the complete variable domain reads KAGVTQTPRYLIKTRGQQVTLSCSPISGHRSVSWYQQTPGQGLQFLFEYFSETQRNKGNFPGRFSGRQFSNSRSEMNVSTLELGDSALYLCASSLDRGSRNEQFFGPGTRLTVL.

V is TRBV20-1 and J is TRBJ1-4; TRBD1 is a possible D gene (5 bases). In germline, CDR1 is DFQATT, CDR2 SNEGSKA (reference sequence). V lost 3 bases to trimming and J lost 7 bases, with 15 bases between them. This CDR3 contains 14 residues. The CDR3 loop is CSARHGGGGEKLFF. The CDR3, as DNA: TGCAGTGCTAGGCACGGGGGTGGAGGTGAAAAACTGTTTTTT.

The gene calls are TRBV9 and TRBJ2-3; 7 bases map to TRBD1. Germline CDR1 and CDR2: SGDLS and YYNGEE. The CDR3 runs to 15 residues. The V segment lost 2 bases and the J segment 2 bases; nucleotides outside the gene matches: 5. CDR3 amino acids: CASSVRDSYTDTQYF. In DNA form, the CDR3 reads TGTGCCAGCAGCGTCCGGGACAGCTACACAGATACGCAGTATTTT.

The chain is built from TRBV27 and TRBJ2-1, with TRBD2 as a possible D gene (5 bases). There are 12 residues in the CDR3. V shed 6 bases and J shed 9 bases, with 12 bases lying between them. Per germline, CDR1 MNHEY and CDR2 SMNVEV (reference sequence). CDR3 amino acids: CASRPGRGEQFF. The CDR3 coding sequence is TGTGCCAGCAGGCCCGGTCGGGGTGAGCAGTTCTTC.

V and J are TRBV3-1 and TRBJ2-5, with 7 nucleotides matching TRBD2. Trimming removed 1 base from V and 4 bases from J; junction bases left unmatched: 9. Germline V gene data show CDR1 as LGHDT and CDR2 as YNNKEL (reference sequence). The CDR3 contains 16 residues. The CDR3 spells CASSQGLGGGIETQYF. As DNA, the CDR3 is TGTGCCAGCAGCCAAGGACTAGGCGGGGGAATAGAGACCCAGTACTTC.

This clonotype was observed a handful of times. The gene calls are TRBV4-3 and TRBJ2-1; 8 bases match TRBD2. The germline V gene has CDR1 LGHNA and CDR2 YSLEER. Trimming took 1 base from V and 0 from J; bases not matched to a gene: 14. The CDR3 has 20 amino acids. The CDR3 nucleotides are TGCGCCAGCAGCCAAGTTGGTCTCGGGGGGGGATCCCGCTCCTACAATGAGCAGTTCTTC. Its translation: CASSQVGLGGGSRSYNEQFF.

This clonotype was observed a single time. The chain joins TRBV6-2 or TRBV6-3 to TRBJ1-2; D remains ambiguous. CDR1 is MNHEY, CDR2 SVGEGT, per germline. Between the trimmed V and J ends, which lost 5 bases and 4 bases, there was a span of 17 bases. This CDR3 contains 15 residues. In DNA, the CDR3 is TGTGCCAGCAGTAACCGCGGAGCGGAATCCTATGGCTACACCTTC. Its translation: CASSNRGAESYGYTF.

This chain joins TRBV27 and TRBJ2-4; TRBD2 matches 8 bases. This CDR3 has 15 residues. Losses at the gene ends were 9 bases for V and 13 bases for J; bases not matched to a gene: 20. Looked up from germline, CDR1 is MNHEY and CDR2 is SMNVEV (reference sequence). CDR3 DNA sequence: TGTGCCAGTAGTCAAGGGACTAGTGGGCGATTAGGGCAGTACTTC. Translated: CASSQGTSGRLGQYF.

Comments on this clonotype: One junction end does not reproduce the germline sequence, and a read error may be involved. V and J are TRBV6-1 and TRBJ1-5, with TRBD1 matching over 7 bases. The CDR3 is 14 amino acids. Germline V gives CDR1 MNHNS, CDR2 SASEGT. The CDR3 region is CAGSDGTAGQPQHF. The CDR3 DNA sequence: TGTGCCGGCAGTGACGGGACAGCCGGTCAGCCCCAGCATTTT.

This clonotype showed up just once. J is TRBJ2-7 and V is TRBV29-1; 10 bases agree with TRBD2. CDR3 length: 12 residues. Trimming removed 4 bases from V and 5 bases from J; junction bases left unmatched: 2. Germline loops: CDR1 SQVTM, CDR2 ANQGSEA. As DNA, the CDR3 is TGCAGCGTTGCTCTAGCGGGGGACGAGCAGTACTTC. It encodes CSVALAGDEQYF.

The J gene is TRBJ1-5, the V gene TRBV20-1, with 7 bases fitting TRBD1. CDR1 is DFQATT and CDR2 is SNEGSKA in the germline V gene (reference sequence). Trimming at V came to 7 bases and at J to 4 bases, leaving 7 bases not matched to a gene. This CDR3 spans 13 amino acids. For the CDR3, the DNA is TGCAGTGTTGACAGGGATTGGAATCAGCCCCAGCATTTT. Protein sequence: CSVDRDWNQPQHF.

In its sample, this clonotype was seen a few times. This chain links TRBV2 with TRBJ2-7; D is uncertain. The V gene's germline CDR1 is SNHLY and CDR2 FYNNEI. The CDR3 loop spans 13 amino acids. V was shortened by 6 bases and J by 5 bases, with 14 bases between the two germline ends. In nucleotides, the CDR3 is TGTGCCAGCAGGCCCCCCGAGGATCACGAGCAGTACTTC. Protein: CASRPPEDHEQYF.

V and J are TRBV29-1 and TRBJ1-2; TRBD1 matches at 7 bases. Germline V CDR1 and CDR2: SQVTM, ANQGSEA. V shed 6 bases and J 0 bases; nucleotides not matched to a gene: 7. The CDR3 extends over 14 amino acids. CDR3 loop: CSVLTDRANYGYTF. The DNA for the CDR3 is TGCAGCGTATTAACAGACAGGGCTAACTATGGCTACACCTTC.

This clonotype has just a few counts. The chain couples TRBV20-1 to TRBJ2-3; D could derive from TRBD1 or TRBD2 (6 bases each). Between the trimmed V and J ends, which lost 3 bases and 6 bases, there was a span of 19 bases. The CDR3 length is 15 residues. The germline gives CDR1 DFQATT, CDR2 SNEGSKA (reference sequence). The CDR3 region has the DNA TGCAGTGCTAGTTTGGACGGGGGCAGGTTTGATACGCAGTATTTT. This gives the protein CSASLDGGRFDTQYF.

V gene TRBV20-1 combines with J gene TRBJ2-5; TRBD1 aligns across 7 bases. Germline V gives CDR1 DFQATT, CDR2 SNEGSKA (reference sequence). This CDR3 has 15 residues. V shed 0 bases and J 5 bases; nucleotides not matched to a gene: 9. CDR3 loop: CSARDRQGDGETQYF. The DNA for the CDR3 is TGCAGTGCTAGAGATAGGCAGGGGGATGGGGAGACCCAGTACTTC.

This clonotype was seen only once. The chain employs TRBV9 and TRBJ2-1, with D uncertain. The V gene's germline CDR1 is SGDLS and CDR2 YYNGEE. The CDR3 spans 13 residues. The V end was cut by 0 bases, the J end by 8 bases, with 9 bases between. CDR3 bases: TGTGCCAGCAGCGTAGTGGAAAGCCATGAGCAGTTCTTC. This translates into CASSVVESHEQFF.

This clonotype was found a few times. The rearrangement uses TRBV7-2 and TRBJ1-2; no firm D call. This CDR3 contains 13 residues. Trimming left V 5 bases short and J 4 bases short, with 11 bases between. CDR1 is SGHTA, CDR2 FQGNSA, per germline. Here the CDR3 DNA reads TGTGCCAGCAGCCGAAGTACAAGCTATGGCTACACCTTC. Translated: CASSRSTSYGYTF.

This chain joins TRBV28 and TRBJ2-1, with 8 nucleotides matching TRBD2. Per germline, CDR1 MDHEN and CDR2 SYDVKM. The CDR3 totals 14 residues. The junction had 10 bases not matched to a gene; V was cut back by 3 bases and J by 12 bases. CDR3: CASSFPPESGGQFF. CDR3 bases: TGTGCCAGCAGTTTCCCCCCGGAAAGCGGGGGGCAGTTCTTC.

The genes are TRBV12-3 or TRBV12-4 and TRBJ2-1; tentative D call: TRBD1 (6 bases). V lost 7 bases and J 10 bases, leaving 14 bases between the germline ends. The CDR3 runs 12 residues. The CDR3 bases are TGTGCCAGCACCCACGGACAGAAAGAGCAGTTCTTC. Protein: CASTHGQKEQFF.

The J gene is TRBJ2-5, the V gene TRBV20-1, with TRBD1 matching 9 bases. Germline CDR1 and CDR2: DFQATT and SNEGSKA (reference sequence). The V and J ends lost 0 bases and 8 bases, in that order; junction bases with no gene match: 10. The CDR3 runs 15 residues. CDR3 protein: CSARERTGDKRTQYF. CDR3 DNA: TGCAGTGCTAGAGAAAGGACAGGGGATAAGAGAACCCAGTACTTC.

Only a few counts were recorded for this clonotype. The chain couples TRBV9 to TRBJ2-6; D not resolved. The CDR3 consists of 15 residues. Trimming took 3 bases from V and 2 from J, leaving 9 bases between them. Germline CDR1 and CDR2: SGDLS and YYNGEE. CDR3 nucleotides: TGTGCCAGCAGCGCAGGTTTTACTGGGGCCAACGTCCTGACTTTC. Translation: CASSAGFTGANVLTF.

In this sample, this clonotype turned up once. The chain combines TRBV15 with TRBJ2-6; no clear D gene. Germline assignment: CDR1 LNHNV and CDR2 YYDKDF (reference sequence). The V gene lost 5 bases and the J gene lost 4 bases, with 9 bases spanning the gap. The CDR3 loop spans 14 amino acids. This CDR3 is CATSGRTGANVLTF. For the CDR3, the DNA is TGTGCCACCAGCGGGCGGACGGGGGCCAACGTCCTGACTTTC.

The V and J genes are TRBV11-2 and TRBJ2-7; no clear D. The J call is doubtful: the DNA matches TRBJ2-5 better. CDR3 size: 13 residues. Germline-derived CDR1 and CDR2 are SGHAT and FQNNGV. CDR3 sequence (DNA): TGTGCCAGCAGCAGGGTGTTTGCAGAGACCCAGTACTTC. It yields the protein CASSRVFAETQYF.

This chain links TRBV12-3 or TRBV12-4 with TRBJ1-2; D not certain. The ends were cut back, 1 base at V and 8 bases at J, with 8 bases in the middle. The CDR3 loop spans 12 amino acids. The CDR3 reads CASSLGHLGYTF. The CDR3 nucleotides are TGTGCCAGCAGTTTAGGACACTTGGGCTACACCTTC.

This clonotype was observed once. V and J are TRBV24-1 and TRBJ2-3; D call uncertain. The V and J ends lost 6 bases and 2 bases respectively, with 8 bases between them. CDR3 length: 13 amino acids. Germline loops: CDR1 KGHDR, CDR2 SFDVKD. CDR3 region: CATSIGNTDTQYF. The CDR3 DNA follows: TGTGCCACCAGTATTGGGAACACAGATACGCAGTATTTT.

The CDR3 coding sequence is TGCAGTGCTAGAGATTACTCCCCGTCCTACGAGCAGTACTTC. Protein: CSARDYSPSYEQYF. The chain is built from TRBV20-1 and TRBJ2-7, with no clear D. Trimming cost V 0 bases and J 1 base, with 10 bases left between them. CDR1 DFQATT and CDR2 SNEGSKA come from the germline V gene (reference sequence). The CDR3 has 14 residues.

On this clonotype itself: This may stem from a read error, because a much larger clone lies one nucleotide away. The V call is TRBV7-9, the J call TRBJ1-2; D not certain. The CDR3 covers 14 residues. Trimming shortened V by 2 bases and J by 5 bases, and 12 bases separated the two germline ends. Germline V gene lookup returns CDR1 SEHNR and CDR2 FQNEAQ (reference sequence). The CDR3 region is CASSLSTTTYGYTF. DNA for the CDR3: TGTGCCAGCAGCTTAAGTACAACGACTTATGGCTACACCTTC.

In this sample, this clonotype turned up a few times. Compared with germline, one end of the junction differs, possibly owing to a read error. The chain's CDR3 is CASSPRGGRTFF. In DNA, the CDR3 is TGTGCCAGCAGTCCTAGGGGAGGGAGAACTTTCTTT. The chain combines TRBV12-3 or TRBV12-4 with TRBJ2-1, with 7 bases matching TRBD2. This CDR3 contains 12 residues.